The table lists the clone carrying this T cell receptor beta chain with many counts. Its target is not known. This sample is drawn from a study of T cells in Graves' hyperthyroidism and ophthalmopathy. Whole-study results and caveats: Blood also contained most expanded thyroid clonotypes above 0.001. The model anticipated ophthalmopathy a median about six months pre-onset.

V gave up 5 bases and J gave up 5 bases, with 8 bases separating them. The CDR3 runs to 12 residues. CDR1 and CDR2 from the germline V gene are SGHTA and FQGNSA. Template material for amplifying TCR beta CDR3 regions consisted of RNA transcripts. TCR CDR3 underwent first-round RT-PCR with the HTBI primer set. TCRdb passed the multiplex PCR reads through MiXCR, listing each CDR3 protein once. The sample includes roughly 300,000 distinct CDR3 sequences, roughly 21% of them seen just once. Diagnosis rested on symptoms, serum thyroxine and TRAb, thyroid ultrasound, and orbital computed tomography. The PBMCs were taken from about 10 ml of fresh peripheral blood.

Material for sequencing was blood. The chain uses TRBV7-2 and TRBJ2-3, with D perhaps matching TRBD1 or TRBD2 (6 bases each). The TCR sequence derives from a woman aged 45-60 years with Graves' hyperthyroidism. The CDR3 DNA is TGTGCCAGCAGCCGGGGGCGAGATACGCAGTATTTT. Its translation: CASSRGRDTQYF.